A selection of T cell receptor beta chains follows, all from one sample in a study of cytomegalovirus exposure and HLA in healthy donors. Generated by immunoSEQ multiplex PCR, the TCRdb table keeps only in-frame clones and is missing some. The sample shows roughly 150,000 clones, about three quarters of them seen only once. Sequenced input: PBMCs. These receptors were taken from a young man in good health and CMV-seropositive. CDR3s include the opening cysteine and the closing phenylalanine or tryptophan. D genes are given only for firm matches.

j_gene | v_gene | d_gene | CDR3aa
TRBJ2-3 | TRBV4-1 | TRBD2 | CASSQVINSGRGDTQYF
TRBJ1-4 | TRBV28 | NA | CASSPGGATNEKLFF
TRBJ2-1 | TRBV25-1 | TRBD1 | CASSGWGQGFHNEQFF
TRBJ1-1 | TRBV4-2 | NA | CASSRIQGNTEAFF
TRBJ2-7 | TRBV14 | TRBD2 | CASSQEAGTSGLYEQYF
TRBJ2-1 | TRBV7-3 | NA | CASSLTSTGPSNEQFF
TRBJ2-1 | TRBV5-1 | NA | CASSLAADFNEQFF
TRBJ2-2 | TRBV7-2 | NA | CASSSKWPGELFF
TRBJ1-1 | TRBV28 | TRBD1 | CASSPSRGTGSPEAFF
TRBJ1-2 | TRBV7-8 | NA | CASSLLRGTAYGYTF
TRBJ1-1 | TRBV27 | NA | CASSLGVRGRTEAFF
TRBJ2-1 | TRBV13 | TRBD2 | CASSLLLAGIEQFF
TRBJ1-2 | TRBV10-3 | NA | CAIAGGNYGYTF
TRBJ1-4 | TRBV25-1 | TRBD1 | CASSDPRDRGASGEKLFF
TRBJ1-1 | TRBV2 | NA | CASSGSTGELEAFF
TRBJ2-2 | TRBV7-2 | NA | CASSFSSPPGELFF
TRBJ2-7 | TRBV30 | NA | CAWSVQFYEQYF
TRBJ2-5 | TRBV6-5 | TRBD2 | CASSSKTSGSQETQYF
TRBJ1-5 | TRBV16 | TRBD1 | CASSEGDSSNQPQHF
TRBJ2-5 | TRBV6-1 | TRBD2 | CAGGRVAGSGETQYF
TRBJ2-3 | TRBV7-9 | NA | CASSSGGGGTDTQYF
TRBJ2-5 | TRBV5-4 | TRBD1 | CASSVQGAEETQYF
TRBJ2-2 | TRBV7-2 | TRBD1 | CASNFRPGTGNTGELFF
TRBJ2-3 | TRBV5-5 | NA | CASSLGFGRLRADTQYF
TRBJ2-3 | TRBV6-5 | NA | CASTESVPTDTQYF
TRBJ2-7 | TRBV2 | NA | CASSETMDLPYEQYF
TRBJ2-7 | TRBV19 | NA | CASSISPFLYEQYF
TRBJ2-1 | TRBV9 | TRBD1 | CASSVERDRGYNEQFF
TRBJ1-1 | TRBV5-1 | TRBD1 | CASSFLGPGTGTEAFF
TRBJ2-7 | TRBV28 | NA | CASSFTRSYEQYF
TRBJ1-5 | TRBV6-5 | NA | CASAPPQQPQHF
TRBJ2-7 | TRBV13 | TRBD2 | CASSGRTSGRAYEQYF
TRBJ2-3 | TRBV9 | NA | CASSLRDSRDPDTQYF
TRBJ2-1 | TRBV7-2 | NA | CASSQGSGNEQFF
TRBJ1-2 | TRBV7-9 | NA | CASSLASVRYGYTF
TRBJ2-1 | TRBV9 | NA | CASSFRAPPNEQFF
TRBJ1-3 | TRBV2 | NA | CASRGRGREGNTIYF
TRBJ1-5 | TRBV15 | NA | CATSREQHSNQPQHF
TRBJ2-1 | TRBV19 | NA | CASSIAVNNEQFF
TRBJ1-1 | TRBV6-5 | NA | CATGNRQNTEAFF
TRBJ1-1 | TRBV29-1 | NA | CSSQGGKDTEAFF
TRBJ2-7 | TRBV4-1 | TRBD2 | CASSQGGARLAGIQGYYEQYF
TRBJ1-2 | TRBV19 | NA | CASREKYGYTF
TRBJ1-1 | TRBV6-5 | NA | CASSETGNTEAFF
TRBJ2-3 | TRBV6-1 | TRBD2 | CASSLAGGSTDTQYF
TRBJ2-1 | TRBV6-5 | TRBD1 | CASRRDRGGNEQFF
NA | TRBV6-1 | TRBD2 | CASSVSSGETYEQYF
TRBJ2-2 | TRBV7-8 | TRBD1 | CASSSGTATGELFF
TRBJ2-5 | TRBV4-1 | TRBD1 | CASSQETGTAAATQYF